The 27 T cell receptor beta chains below were found in one sample sequenced in a study of blood T cell repertoires in COVID-19. TCRdb's copy holds only in-frame clones and misses some; the assay was immunoSEQ multiplex PCR. Here the sample spans under 300,000 clones, approximately 82% being singletons. Specimen: peripheral blood. These receptors were collected from a man under 40 who had recovered from COVID-19.

V usage is TRBV4-1 and J usage is TRBJ1-1; weak D call: TRBD1 (6 bases). Germline CDR1 is MGHRA and CDR2 is YSYEKL. The CDR3 spans 15 residues. Trimming stripped 4 bases from V and 1 base from J, with 13 bases between. The CDR3 reads CASSPSAGENTEAFF. CDR3 sequence (DNA): TGCGCCAGCAGCCCCAGTGCAGGGGAGAACACTGAAGCTTTCTTT.

This rearrangement joins TRBV6-5 to TRBJ2-1; TRBD2 might be the D (6 bases). Trimming took 9 bases from V and 9 from J, leaving 24 bases between them. Germline CDR1 is MNHEY and CDR2 is SVGAGI. The CDR3 runs 15 residues. This CDR3 is CASDMWGDGIGEQFF. CDR3 bases: TGTGCCAGTGACATGTGGGGGGACGGGATCGGTGAGCAGTTCTTC.

The gene calls are TRBV6-5 and TRBJ2-7; possibly TRBD2 for D (5 bases). The V end was cut by 6 bases, the J end by 2 bases, with 11 bases between. Germline CDR1 MNHEY, CDR2 SVGAGI. CDR3 length: 13 residues. CDR3 sequence: CASSFMRAYEQYV. DNA of the CDR3: TGTGCCAGCAGCTTTATGCGGGCCTACGAGCAGTACGTC.

This clone was observed once. The chain uses TRBV2 and TRBJ2-1; tentative D call: TRBD1 (7 bases). Germline CDR1 is SNHLY and CDR2 is FYNNEI. This CDR3 has 13 residues. Deletions cut 6 bases from V and 4 bases from J, with 10 bases between. CDR3 bases: TGTGCCAGCAGCAGGGGGGATTACAATGAGCAGTTCTTC. Amino acid sequence: CASSRGDYNEQFF.

This clone has just one count. The chain links TRBV6-6 to TRBJ1-1, with 7 bases fitting TRBD1. J lost 10 bases, V lost 2 bases, and 13 bases had no gene match. In germline, CDR1 is MNHNY, CDR2 SVGAGI (reference sequence). This CDR3 is built from 15 residues. CDR3 bases: TGTGCCAGCAGTTACCCGGGGCGACAGGGTGAGGGAGCTTTCTTT. Amino acid sequence: CASSYPGRQGEGAFF.

The chain employs TRBV6-2 or TRBV6-3 and TRBJ2-5; D may be TRBD2 (5 bases). Germline CDR1 is MNHEY and CDR2 is SVGEGT. V was cut by 2 bases and J by 4 bases, with 14 bases left in between. The CDR3 totals 15 residues. As DNA, the CDR3 is TGTGCCAGCAGTTACGCGGACGGGGATGGAGAGACCCAGTACTTC. Translated: CASSYADGDGETQYF.

The chain carries TRBV12-3 or TRBV12-4 and TRBJ1-5; a possible D gene is TRBD1 (6 bases). Trimming took 5 bases from V and 3 from J, leaving 8 bases between them. The CDR3 loop spans 13 amino acids. CDR3 nucleotides: TGTGCCAGCAGTCGGACAGACAATCAGCCCCAGCATTTT. It translates to CASSRTDNQPQHF.

The rearrangement joins TRBV27 to TRBJ1-5; 8 nucleotides align to TRBD1. The CDR3 has 13 residues. CDR1 is MNHEY, CDR2 SMNVEV, per germline (reference sequence). V lost 2 bases and J lost 9; bases outside the gene matches: 3. The CDR3 nucleotides read TGTGCCAGCAGTTTAGACAGGGGAGGGCCCCAGCATTTT. The encoded protein is CASSLDRGGPQHF.

The V and J genes are TRBV6-5 and TRBJ1-5, with 8 bases fitting TRBD1. After removal of 8 bases from V and 2 bases from J, the junction contained 2 bases not matched to a gene. CDR3 size: 13 residues. CDR1 is MNHEY and CDR2 is SVGAGI in the germline V gene. The CDR3 bases are TGTGCCAGCCAGGGGGCCGGCAATCAGCCCCAGCATTTT. This gives the protein CASQGAGNQPQHF.

The V gene is TRBV9, the J gene TRBJ2-4; 11 bases are a match to TRBD1. The germline V gene encodes CDR1 SGDLS and CDR2 YYNGEE. The CDR3 loop spans 19 amino acids. Losses at the gene ends were 4 bases for V and 1 base for J; bases not matched to a gene: 13. CDR3 sequence reads: CASSSPGTGGERAKNIQYF. In DNA, the CDR3 is TGTGCCAGCAGCTCGCCGGGGACAGGGGGTGAGAGGGCCAAAAACATTCAGTACTTC.

This chain connects TRBV18 to TRBJ2-7, with 8 bases identical to TRBD2. V lost 3 bases to trimming and J lost 2 bases; unmatched junction nucleotides: 9. Germline lookup yields CDR1 KGHSH and CDR2 LQKENI. The CDR3 totals 16 residues. Written as DNA, the CDR3 is TGTGCCAGCTCACCCGGACAGTCGCGGGGGGCCTACGAGCAGTACGTC. This sequence encodes CASSPGQSRGAYEQYV.

This chain joins TRBV7-6 and TRBJ2-6, with D unresolved. The CDR3 spans 16 residues. CDR1 and CDR2 (germline): SGHVS, FNYEAQ. Trimming removed 1 base at V and 2 bases at J, with 9 bases between. The CDR3, as DNA: TGTGCCAGCAGCTTAGTAGCTTCAGCTGGGGCCAACGTCCTGACTTTC. This gives the protein CASSLVASAGANVLTF.

This clone was detected only a few times. The chain recombines TRBV28 with TRBJ1-5; 10 bases agree with TRBD1. In germline, CDR1 is MDHEN, CDR2 SYDVKM. The CDR3 is 15 residues long. The V gene end was trimmed by 8 bases and the J gene end by 7 bases; junction bases not matched to a gene: 11. Here the CDR3 reads CASRPPGQGIQPQHF. CDR3 DNA: TGTGCCAGCCGGCCGCCGGGACAGGGGATACAGCCCCAGCATTTT.

V is TRBV7-8 and J is TRBJ1-2, with no clear D. The germline CDR1 and CDR2 sequences are SGHVS and FQNEAQ. V was clipped by 3 bases and J by 3 bases, with 8 bases between them. The CDR3 contains 13 residues. The CDR3: CASSFFGDYGYTF. Written as DNA, the CDR3 is TGTGCCAGCAGCTTTTTCGGGGACTATGGCTACACCTTC. Full variable domain (remainder filled in from reference TRBV7-8 and TRBJ1-2): GAGVSQSPRYKVAKRGQDVALRCDPISGHVSLFWYQQALGQGPEFLTYFQNEAQLDKSGLPSDRFFAERPEGSVSTLKIQRTQQEDSAVYLCASSFFGDYGYTFGSGTRLTVV.

The chain employs TRBV3-1 (or the pseudogene TRBV3-2) and TRBJ2-7; D gene uncertain. In germline, CDR1 is LGHDT, CDR2 YNNKEL (reference sequence). V was cut by 0 bases and J by 3 bases, with 21 bases left in between. This CDR3 is 18 amino acids long. The CDR3 DNA follows: TGTGCCAGCAGCCAAGAGTTCCAATTGGCAATTGAAGACTACGAGCAGTACTTC. Translated, it gives CASSQEFQLAIEDYEQYF.

The rearrangement uses TRBV6-5 and TRBJ1-2; 10 bases match TRBD1. The CDR3 is made up of 14 amino acids. V gave up 6 bases and J gave up 3 bases; unmatched junction bases: 4. In germline, CDR1 is MNHEY, CDR2 SVGAGI. The CDR3 coding sequence is TGTGCCAGCAGGAAGACAGGGGGCGACTATGGCTACACCTTC. Its translation: CASRKTGGDYGYTF.

Here the CDR3 DNA reads TGTGCCAGTTGGCTGGGGAGCGGGGGGGCCCGCGAGACCCAGTACTTC. It codes for CASWLGSGGARETQYF. This chain connects TRBV27 to TRBJ2-5, with 10 bases that match TRBD2. V shed 9 bases, J shed 5 bases, and the junction held 15 bases outside the gene matches. Per the germline V gene, CDR1 is MNHEY and CDR2 is SMNVEV (reference sequence). The CDR3 extends over 16 amino acids.

The chain recombines TRBV29-1 with TRBJ2-1, with 7 bases identical to TRBD2. V lost 4 bases and J lost 2; bases outside the gene matches: 5. The CDR3 runs 14 residues. The germline CDR1 and CDR2 sequences are SQVTM and ANQGSEA. The CDR3 nucleotides are TGCAGCGTTGGGTATCGGGAGGCCTACAATGAGCAGTTCTTC. This encodes CSVGYREAYNEQFF.

This clone was recorded a few times. The J gene is TRBJ1-6, the V gene TRBV7-2, with D unresolved. Germline assignment: CDR1 SGHTA and CDR2 FQGNSA. The ends were cut back, 4 bases at V and 2 bases at J, with 3 bases in the middle. The CDR3 spans 13 residues. This chain's CDR3 is CASSSTYNSPLHF. CDR3 coding DNA: TGTGCCAGCAGCTCCACCTATAATTCACCCCTCCACTTT.

The genes are TRBV25-1 and TRBJ2-3; 8 bases align to TRBD1. The V gene end was trimmed by 1 base and the J gene end by 0 bases; junction bases not matched to a gene: 6. This CDR3 contains 17 residues. CDR1 and CDR2 (germline): MGHDK, SYGVNS. Here the CDR3 reads CASSECGTGPSTDTQYF. CDR3 nucleotides: TGTGCCAGCAGTGAATGCGGGACAGGCCCTAGCACAGATACGCAGTATTTT.

The chain is built from TRBV5-5 and TRBJ2-1, with TRBD2 matching 8 bases. The CDR3 is made up of 14 amino acids. Germline-derived CDR1 and CDR2 are SGHKS and YYEKEE (reference sequence). Germline trimming cut 1 base from V and 6 bases from J; bases unmatched to any gene: 3. The DNA of the CDR3 is TGTGCCAGCAGCTTGCCCCGGGGGGGCAATGAGCAGTTCTTC. Translated, it gives CASSLPRGGNEQFF.

The gene calls are TRBV6-5 and TRBJ1-5; 7 nucleotides match TRBD1. This CDR3 region has 14 residues. Germline values: CDR1 MNHEY, CDR2 SVGAGI. With 9 bases clipped from V and 4 bases from J, the junction kept 9 bases outside the gene matches. CDR3 residues: CASQGQLVNQPQHF. CDR3 sequence (DNA): TGTGCCAGTCAGGGACAGTTAGTAAATCAGCCCCAGCATTTT.

This clone was seen once. The chain carries TRBV5-6 and TRBJ2-5; possibly TRBD2 for D (5 bases). The ends were cut back, 4 bases at V and 4 bases at J, with 14 bases in the middle. Germline loops: CDR1 SGHDT, CDR2 YYEEEE. This CDR3 comprises 14 residues. The DNA for the CDR3 is TGTGCCAGCAGCCTCCCCACTAGTAGAGAGACCCAGTACTTC. It yields the protein CASSLPTSRETQYF.

The V and J genes are TRBV5-1 and TRBJ1-1, with 7 bases that match TRBD1. J was trimmed by 0 bases and V by 4 bases; bases with no gene match: 3. Germline CDR1 and CDR2: SGHRS and YFSETQ. The CDR3 sequence is 14 residues long. In DNA form, the CDR3 reads TGCGCCAGCAGCACAGGGGCTATGAACACTGAAGCTTTCTTT. This sequence encodes CASSTGAMNTEAFF. Drawing the rest from reference TRBV5-1 and TRBJ1-1, the complete variable domain is KAGVTQTPRYLIKTRGQQVTLSCSPISGHRSVSWYQQTPGQGLQFLFEYFSETQRNKGNFPGRFSGRQFSNSRSEMNVSTLELGDSALYLCASSTGAMNTEAFFGQGTRLTVV.

The rearrangement links TRBV5-5 to TRBJ2-3; TRBD1 agrees at 8 bases. J gave up 5 bases and V 4 bases, and 6 bases lay outside the gene matches. CDR3 length: 14 amino acids. CDR1 SGHKS and CDR2 YYEKEE come from the germline V gene (reference sequence). DNA of the CDR3: TGTGCCAGCAGCGACGGACAGGGAAGAGATACGCAGTATTTT. Translation gives CASSDGQGRDTQYF.

V gene TRBV19 combines with J gene TRBJ1-6, with D possibly matching TRBD1 (6 bases). CDR3 length: 16 amino acids. The ends were cut back, 4 bases at V and 5 bases at J, with 15 bases in the middle. Germline V gives CDR1 LNHDA, CDR2 SQIVND (reference sequence). CDR3 sequence: CASSKQGSDNNSPLHF. The CDR3, as DNA: TGTGCCAGTAGTAAACAGGGCAGCGACAATAATTCACCCCTCCACTTT.

CDR3 DNA sequence: TGTGCCAGCTCACCCAACAGGGGTAGCGACACTGAAGCTTTCTTT. Translation gives CASSPNRGSDTEAFF. This chain joins TRBV18 and TRBJ1-1; 7 bases map to TRBD1. The V and J ends lost 3 bases and 3 bases, in that order; junction bases with no gene match: 7. This CDR3 spans 15 amino acids. Germline loops: CDR1 KGHSH, CDR2 LQKENI.